The present entry profiles one T cell receptor (beta chain) with its context. The sample originates from a study of blood T cell repertoires in COVID-19. Looked up from germline, CDR1 is MNHEY and CDR2 is SVGAGI. The V and J ends lost 6 bases and 6 bases, in that order; junction bases with no gene match: 3. The CDR3 covers 14 residues. Using immunoSEQ multiplex PCR, the repertoire was profiled, and TCRdb retains in-frame clones only, with some absent. The sample contains under 200,000 clones, 89% of which appear only once. V is TRBV6-5 and J is TRBJ1-6; 9 nucleotides match TRBD1. Source material: PBMCs or T cells enriched from blood (not recorded which). The source is a woman aged 18-35 years who had recovered from COVID-19. The CDR3 nucleotides are TGTGCCAGCAGAGGGACAGGGCCTAATTCACCCCTCCACTTT. Its translation is CASRGTGPNSPLHF.